This T cell receptor beta chain was profiled in a study of chemoradiotherapy in HPV16-positive cancers. Across the whole study: Candidate HPV-specific T-cell clones and common TCR motifs came from functional assays in a couple of HPV16-positive patients. Study findings and constraints: In HPV16-positive patients, HPV-responsive T-cell expansion tracked better recurrence-free survival.

Comments on this clone: Its antigen remains unknown.

Profiled with immunoSEQ multiplex PCR; TCRdb holds only in-frame clones, not every one. The sample contains roughly 10,000 clones, about four fifths of which appear only once. Between the trimmed V and J ends, which lost 1 base and 8 bases, there was a span of 11 bases. The CDR3 is 13 residues long. Germline lookup yields CDR1 SGHAT and CDR2 FQDESV (reference sequence). The input for sequencing was blood, taken from a patient who underwent chemoradiotherapy. This TCR derives from a human donor with HPV-associated anogenital cancer. The chain has TRBV11-1 and TRBJ1-1; D possibly corresponds to TRBD1 (6 bases). The CDR3 nucleotides read TGTGCCAGCAGCTTAGGGGCAGGGGAGGAAGCTTTCTTT. This codes for CASSLGAGEEAFF.